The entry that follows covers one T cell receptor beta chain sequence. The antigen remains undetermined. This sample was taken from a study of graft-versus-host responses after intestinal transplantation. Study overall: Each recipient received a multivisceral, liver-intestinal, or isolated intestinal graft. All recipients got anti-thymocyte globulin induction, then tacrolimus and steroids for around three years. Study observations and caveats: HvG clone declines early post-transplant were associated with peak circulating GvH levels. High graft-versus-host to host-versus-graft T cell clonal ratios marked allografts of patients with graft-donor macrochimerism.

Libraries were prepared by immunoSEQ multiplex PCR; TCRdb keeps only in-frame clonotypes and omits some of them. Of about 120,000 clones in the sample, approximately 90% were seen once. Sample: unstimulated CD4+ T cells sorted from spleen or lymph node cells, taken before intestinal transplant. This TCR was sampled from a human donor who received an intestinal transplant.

The CDR3 protein is CASSTRGDGYYGYTF. The CDR3 nucleotides are TGTGCCAGTAGTACCCGGGGGGACGGCTACTATGGCTACACCTTC. J is TRBJ1-2 and V is TRBV19, with a possible D match to TRBD1 (5 bases). The CDR3 runs to 15 residues. Germline V CDR1 and CDR2: LNHDA, SQIVND (reference sequence). The V end was cut by 4 bases, the J end by 3 bases, with 15 bases between.